This TCR beta chain was identified during a study of T cells in Graves' hyperthyroidism and ophthalmopathy (dated 2019 in TCRdb). Some background on the complete study: Peripheral blood samples were taken at the time of initial diagnosis, prior to any treatment. A discovery cohort of about a hundred patients, about 40 with Graves' ophthalmopathy and fewer than 65 with stable Graves' hyperthyroidism, was used to find distinguishing TCR V-J signatures. Whether ophthalmopathy could be predicted prospectively was tested in an independent validation cohort made up of under 20 hyperthyroidism patients plus 17 patients who later progressed to ophthalmopathy. The 95 to 100 discovery patients were divided at random into training and test sets in a 7:3 ratio. In more than 5 Graves' hyperthyroidism patients, the study also compared T-cell repertoires from thyroid tissue with T-cell repertoires from blood. Following sampling, methimazole starting at 30 mg daily was given to hyperthyroidism patients, and high-dose intravenous methylprednisolone was given to ophthalmopathy patients. TCR Vbeta CDR3 sequencing of 135 peripheral blood samples (fewer than 45 ophthalmopathy, approximately 80 hyperthyroidism and some 17 progressor patients) is reported in the paper. Summary of the overall study and its limitations: Most expanded thyroid clonotypes (frequency above 0.001) were also detected in blood, suggesting blood repertoires may reflect thyroid immune responses. Sample size was not statistically predetermined, and blinding of investigators to group allocation was not performed. In cross-validation, a model built on a 13 V-J signature told ophthalmopathy apart from stable hyperthyroidism with 85% to 90% sensitivity and about 81% specificity, and in testing the same model reached 80%/75%. In validation, progression to ophthalmopathy was predicted by the model with around 71% sensitivity and 72% to 85% specificity, a median of around 6.5 months before onset.

This clonotype was counted only a few times. Its antigen remains unidentified. An end of the junction does not agree with germline; a read error may underlie this. TCR beta CDR3 regions were amplified from RNA transcripts. A first-round RT-PCR of the TCR CDR3 used the HTBI primer set with the Qiagen OneStep RT-PCR kit. The libraries were constructed in a second round of multiplex PCR and then size-selected and purified. The libraries were sequenced on an Illumina HiSeq2000 using paired-end 100 bp reads. Per the original workflow: SOAPnuke was used to process the raw data, removing reads that contained adapters or uncalled bases, had a mean Phred below 15, or lacked an exact match to the constant primer or identifier. High-quality paired reads were merged with COPE v1.2.5, and unique nucleotide sequences were defined as clonotypes. MiTCR v1.1 was used to align clonotypes to the IMGT TRBV, TRBD and TRBJ reference segments. The analysis was restricted to V-J combinations with a frequency above 0.0001, which together covered just over 99% of the repertoires. A TCS score was defined as the ratio between F50 (clonal expansion) and ExV (chaos), using BLOSUM62-based TCRdist between CDR3 peptides within each V-J. Welch's t-statistics and random forest reduced around 550 V-J features to under 15, which were used in a naive Bayes classifier (R e1071). Using fastp at Q25 and MiXCR, TCRdb reprocessed the public reads and kept productive beta chains. Each CDR3 protein appears once, grouped with its most common genes and DNA. None of the V and J calls come from the authors' own analysis; TCRdb made them. This sample has around 620,000 distinct CDR3 sequences in its table, and about 17% of those were observed once. 3.8% of the sample comes from the top ten.

Stable Graves' hyperthyroidism was defined as the absence of progression to ophthalmopathy over 18 months of follow-up. Hyperthyroidism patients were newly diagnosed, had a disease duration of under 2 months, and were aged 18 to 65 years. Exclusion was applied to patients with uncontrolled infections, other autoimmune diseases, pregnancy or lactation. Diagnoses were established on the basis of clinical symptoms, serum thyroxine and TRAb, thyroid ultrasound, and orbital computed tomography. Ficoll-Paque density gradient centrifugation was used to isolate PBMCs from under 11 ml of fresh peripheral blood. Trizol reagent was used to extract total RNA, and RNA quality was then checked on an Agilent 2100 Bioanalyzer. Material: blood. This sequence originates from a woman aged 30 to 39 with Graves' hyperthyroidism.

The CDR3 reads as follows: CASSAGTGKQPQHF. In nucleotide form, the sequence is TGCGCCAGCAGCGCCGGGACAGGCAAGCAGCCCCAGCATTTT. The sequence joins TRBV5-1 to TRBJ1-5; 8 central bases correspond to TRBD1. Looking up the germline V gene yields CDR1 SGHRS and CDR2 YFSETQ. The CDR3 runs 14 residues from the cysteine to the phenylalanine. Just CDR3 DNA is preserved here, 42 bases in frame from base 1.